The 9 T cell receptor beta chains listed next were all sequenced from one sample in a study of blood T cell repertoires in COVID-19. Measured with immunoSEQ multiplex PCR; TCRdb has only the in-frame clones, and not every one. This sample carries approximately 92,000 clones, about 78% of them seen once, and the ten largest clones take approximately 9%. The sequenced sample was peripheral blood. The receptors derive from a man aged 50 or older who had recovered from COVID-19.

V is TRBV7-8 and J is TRBJ1-4; possibly TRBD1 for D (6 bases). CDR3 length: 15 amino acids. Germline-derived CDR1 and CDR2 are SGHVS and FQNEAQ. With 4 bases removed from V and 3 bases from J, the gap between germline ends came to 12 bases. CDR3 bases: TGTGCCAGCAGCTATGCAGGGGTAGCTAATGAAAAACTGTTTTTT. Translated, it gives CASSYAGVANEKLFF.

The chain links TRBV6-5 to TRBJ1-2; D call uncertain. CDR1 and CDR2 from the germline V gene are MNHEY and SVGAGI. The CDR3 has 14 amino acids. With 2 bases removed from V and 0 bases from J, the gap between germline ends came to 7 bases. CDR3 loop: CASSYPFSNYGYTF. The CDR3 region has the DNA TGTGCCAGCAGTTACCCCTTTTCTAACTATGGCTACACCTTC.

This clone was observed at least ten times. The genes are TRBV25-1 and TRBJ2-5, with 7 nucleotides matching TRBD2. The length of the CDR3 is 18 residues. The ends lost 2 bases at V and 5 bases at J; junction bases unmatched: 17. The germline V gene has CDR1 MGHDK and CDR2 SYGVNS. The CDR3 loop reads CASSEGGMRTPGRETQYF. CDR3 nucleotide sequence: TGTGCCAGCAGTGAAGGGGGGATGAGGACACCCGGGAGGGAGACCCAGTACTTC.

The J gene is TRBJ2-7, the V gene TRBV28, with 7 bases identical to TRBD2. Germline assignment: CDR1 MDHEN and CDR2 SYDVKM. CDR3 length equals 14 residues. The CDR3 DNA is TGTGCGTCGAAACGTGGCGGGAGCTCCTACGAGCAGTACTTC. This translates into CASKRGGSSYEQYF. Full variable domain (missing parts from reference TRBV28 and TRBJ2-7): DVKVTQSSRYLVKRTGEKVFLECVQDMDHENMFWYRQDPGLGLRLIYFSYDVKMKEKGDIPEGYSVSREKKERFSLILESASTNQTSMYLCASKRGGSSYEQYFGPGTRLTVT.

The chain has TRBV9 and TRBJ2-3; TRBD2 aligns across 7 bases. The CDR3 is 15 residues long. Germline loops: CDR1 SGDLS, CDR2 YYNGEE. The ends lost 4 bases at V and 2 bases at J; junction bases unmatched: 7. The CDR3 here is CASSPRDYSTDTQYF. The CDR3 region has the DNA TGTGCCAGCAGCCCACGGGACTACTCCACAGATACGCAGTATTTT.

The chain uses TRBV12-3 or TRBV12-4 and TRBJ1-1, with a weak D call TRBD1 (6 bases). Trimming stripped 6 bases from V and 6 bases from J, with 14 bases between. This CDR3 contains 13 residues. The CDR3 here is CASSSRDNSEAFF. The CDR3 nucleotides are TGTGCCAGCAGCTCCCGGGACAATTCTGAAGCTTTCTTT.

The chain joins TRBV6-5 to TRBJ1-4; 10 bases agree with TRBD1. The CDR3 is 15 amino acids. The trim removed 5 bases at V and 8 bases at J, leaving 8 bases unmatched. Per germline, CDR1 MNHEY and CDR2 SVGAGI. The CDR3 spells CASSNLGTGVEKLFF. In DNA, the CDR3 is TGTGCCAGCAGTAACCTGGGGACAGGGGTCGAAAAACTGTTTTTT.

The gene calls are TRBV7-8 and TRBJ1-6; 7 bases fit TRBD1. The CDR3 sequence is 17 residues long. Per the germline V gene, CDR1 is SGHVS and CDR2 is FQNEAQ. V dropped 2 bases and J dropped 10; count of bases not matched to a gene: 14. The CDR3 spells CASSLIGLGTVGSPLHF. DNA of the CDR3: TGTGCCAGCAGCTTAATCGGTCTCGGGACAGTTGGGTCACCCCTCCACTTT.

V usage is TRBV6-2 or TRBV6-3 and J usage is TRBJ2-3, with D possibly matching TRBD1 (5 bases). V was cut by 2 bases and J by 0 bases, with 9 bases left in between. The CDR3 has 15 residues. Germline lookup yields CDR1 MNHEY and CDR2 SVGEGT. CDR3 sequence reads: CASSYGAGSTDTQYF. CDR3 nucleotide sequence: TGTGCCAGCAGTTACGGAGCAGGGAGCACAGATACGCAGTATTTT.